This TCR beta chain was recovered during a study of cytomegalovirus exposure and HLA in healthy donors. Background on the study: Earlier, roughly 120 million unique TCR beta sequences were recovered from about 170 million T cells by an analysis. Study-level points and caveats: The investigators catalogued some 150 TCR beta chains as cytomegalovirus-associated.

Use of 60 Vbeta and 13 Jbeta primers characterized the PCR. Method: immunoSEQ multiplex PCR; TCRdb's copy keeps in-frame clones and lacks some. The profile covers 150,000 to 200,000 clones, with around 77% appearing a single time and approximately 2.5% taken by the ten largest. Comment on this clone: Antigen unknown.

Germline values: CDR1 MNHEY, CDR2 SVGAGI. V lost 7 bases to trimming and J lost 5 bases; unmatched junction nucleotides: 9. The CDR3 runs 14 residues. Material: PBMCs. This TCR derives from a man in his 60s in good health and CMV-seronegative. The chain recombines TRBV6-5 with TRBJ2-7; TRBD2 aligns across 9 bases. CDR3 nucleotides: TGTGCCAGCACGGGCGGGGGGGGGTCCCACGAGCAGTACTTC. It yields the protein CASTGGGGSHEQYF.